Below are 22 T cell receptor beta chains sequenced from a single sample in a study of human CD8 memory T cell subsets. The term TPEX covered CCR7+ PD-1+ TIGIT+ early memory CD8+ T cells that had exhausted-like traits. UMI-labeled 5' RACE generated the TCR beta libraries. Following a re-call of the 5' RACE reads, TCRdb has one entry per CDR3 protein and lacks DNA. This sample's clone table lists 9,500 to 13,000 distinct CDR3 sequences. Input material: CD8+ T cells from PBMCs. These receptors were collected from a human donor in good health.

The genes are TRBV24-1 and TRBJ1-2. This CDR3 comprises 16 residues. Germline V gene sequence: CDR1 KGHDR, CDR2 SFDVKD. This CDR3 reads CATSDDGGPNEYGYTF.

This chain links TRBV19 with TRBJ2-3. CDR1 and CDR2 from the germline V gene are LNHDA and SQIVND (reference sequence). The CDR3 length is 12 residues. The chain's CDR3 is CASSIGGYTQYF.

V is TRBV20-1 and J is TRBJ1-1; with no DNA, the TCRdb D assignment of TRBD1 cannot be verified. Looked up from germline, CDR1 is DFQATT and CDR2 is SNEGSKA (reference sequence). The CDR3 contains 16 residues. CDR3 residues: CSARDLMGQGYTEAFF.

The rearrangement joins TRBV7-8 to TRBJ1-5; the TCRdb call, TRBD1, lacks DNA for checking. The CDR3 length is 15 residues. Germline CDR1 SGHVS, CDR2 FQNEAQ. This chain's CDR3 is CASSLDRDDNQPQHF.

The chain joins TRBV7-8 to TRBJ2-3; TCRdb's D call of TRBD2 is untestable without DNA. Germline loops: CDR1 SGHVS, CDR2 FQNEAQ. The CDR3 is 18 amino acids. CDR3 region: CASSFWREEGFGTDTQYF.

The J gene is TRBJ1-1, the V gene TRBV4-3. Germline V gene sequence: CDR1 LGHNA, CDR2 YSLEER. This CDR3 contains 14 residues. This chain's CDR3 is CASSQVDGNTEAFF.

V and J are TRBV9 and TRBJ2-1; TCRdb indicates TRBD2, and absent DNA this call remains unverified. Germline V gene sequence: CDR1 SGDLS, CDR2 YYNGEE. The CDR3 spans 16 residues. The CDR3 spells CASSDNSGGPYNEQFF.

The V and J genes are TRBV29-1 and TRBJ1-1; no DNA is available, so the TRBD1 call from TCRdb remains unchecked. This CDR3 is built from 13 residues. CDR1 and CDR2 (germline): SQVTM, ANQGSEA. The CDR3 loop is CSVRRGVNTEAFF.

The chain is built from TRBV7-2 and TRBJ2-5. The CDR3 runs 13 residues. Germline loops: CDR1 SGHTA, CDR2 FQGNSA. The CDR3 protein is CASSLWVGETQYF.

The rearrangement links TRBV28 to TRBJ2-7; TCRdb outputs TRBD1, but without DNA this stays unchecked. The CDR3 totals 14 residues. The germline CDR1 and CDR2 sequences are MDHEN and SYDVKM. CDR3 sequence reads: CASSPTGVEDEQYF.

V and J are TRBV28 and TRBJ2-5; TCRdb selects TRBD1, and the lack of DNA leaves this call unchecked. Germline CDR1 is MDHEN and CDR2 is SYDVKM. There are 17 residues in the CDR3. The CDR3 loop is CASSLGLGQGARETQYF. The full variable domain, with the rest looked up from reference TRBV28 and TRBJ2-5, is DVKVTQSSRYLVKRTGEKVFLECVQDMDHENMFWYRQDPGLGLRLIYFSYDVKMKEKGDIPEGYSVSREKKERFSLILESASTNQTSMYLCASSLGLGQGARETQYFGPGTRLLVL.

The CDR3 sequence is CASSPQSAARYEQYF. The rearrangement uses TRBV2 and TRBJ2-7; the D gene TCRdb calls, TRBD1, cannot be checked with no DNA. This CDR3 region has 15 residues. Germline V gives CDR1 SNHLY, CDR2 FYNNEI.

The chain has TRBV5-5 and TRBJ1-1; the TCRdb D gene call, TRBD1, has no DNA to confirm it. Germline values: CDR1 SGHKS, CDR2 YYEKEE (reference sequence). The CDR3 is 16 residues long. The CDR3: CASSADGRLGYTEAFF.

V gene TRBV6-6 combines with J gene TRBJ2-3; as DNA is missing, the TRBD1 call by TCRdb cannot be tested. CDR3 length equals 15 residues. Germline-derived CDR1 and CDR2 are MNHNY and SVGAGI (reference sequence). The CDR3: CASGGQGDGTDTQYF.

The J gene is TRBJ2-3, the V gene TRBV5-1; with no DNA, the TCRdb D assignment of TRBD2 cannot be verified. Germline CDR1 and CDR2: SGHRS and YFSETQ. CDR3 length equals 16 residues. The CDR3 region is CASSPGLNLDTDTQYF.

According to its frequency, this clonotype is medium-sized. The J gene is TRBJ1-3, the V gene TRBV7-2; the TCRdb call, TRBD1, lacks DNA for checking. Germline CDR1 is SGHTA and CDR2 is FQGNSA. This CDR3 spans 13 amino acids. CDR3: CASSADRSYTIYF. Based on the CDR3 plus reference TRBV7-2 and TRBJ1-3, the full variable domain is GAGVSQSPSNKVTEKGKDVELRCDPISGHTALYWYRQSLGQGLEFLIYFQGNSAPDKSGLPSDRFSAERTGGSVSTLTIQRTQQEDSAVYLCASSADRSYTIYFGEGSWLTVV.

The chain is built from TRBV12-3 or TRBV12-4 and TRBJ2-5; no DNA is available, so the TRBD1 call from TCRdb remains unchecked. The CDR3 covers 16 residues. The CDR3 loop reads CASSTLPQGQQETQYF.

J is TRBJ2-7 and V is TRBV5-1; the TCRdb call, TRBD1, lacks DNA for checking. The germline gives CDR1 SGHRS, CDR2 YFSETQ. The CDR3 consists of 15 residues. Here the CDR3 reads CASSSLQGAEKEQYF.

V gene TRBV7-9 combines with J gene TRBJ2-7; checking the TCRdb D call of TRBD1 is not possible without DNA. The CDR3 is 16 amino acids. The germline V gene has CDR1 SEHNR and CDR2 FQNEAQ (reference sequence). The CDR3: CASSSEYGTASYEQYF.

V and J are TRBV25-1 and TRBJ1-2; TCRdb proposes TRBD1, but this gene call is untestable without DNA. CDR3 size: 15 residues. Germline values: CDR1 MGHDK, CDR2 SYGVNS. This CDR3 reads CASSDPDRVIDGYTF.

The chain is built from TRBV12-3 or TRBV12-4 and TRBJ1-1; TCRdb indicates TRBD1, and absent DNA this call remains unverified. The CDR3 is 14 residues long. CDR3 region: CASSLSGPGGEAFF.

J is TRBJ2-7 and V is TRBV4-2; TCRdb calls TRBD1, which cannot be checked without DNA. The CDR3 has 16 amino acids. Germline V CDR1 and CDR2: LGHNA, YNFKEQ. The CDR3 loop is CASSQFLEGANYEQYF.